Described below is a single TCR beta chain sequence and its context. This specimen belongs to a study of blood T cell repertoires in COVID-19. The assay was immunoSEQ multiplex PCR, and TCRdb's table has in-frame clones only and misses some. The table includes about 200,000 clones, 84% detected once. The CDR3 has 12 residues. Trimming shortened V by 5 bases and J by 3 bases, and 7 bases separated the two germline ends. Germline loops: CDR1 MNHNY, CDR2 SVGAGI (reference sequence). The rearrangement links TRBV6-6 to TRBJ1-2, with unresolved D. Material for sequencing was PBMCs or T cells enriched from blood (not recorded which). The clonotype originates from a woman aged 30 to 39 who had been exposed to COVID-19. The CDR3 region is CASSPSYYGYTF. The CDR3 DNA sequence: TGTGCCAGCAGTCCCTCCTACTATGGCTACACCTTC.